These T cell receptor beta chains were read from a single sample in a study of T cells in tuberculosis. Method: immunoSEQ multiplex PCR; TCRdb's copy keeps in-frame clones and lacks some. Seen here are approximately 31,000 clones, about 83% observed once, and the top ten hold around 5.5%. The source material was PBMCs, sampled at tuberculosis diagnosis. These TCRs come from an adult with tuberculosis. Both conserved end residues are part of each CDR3. Fields, in order: J gene, D gene, CDR3 length, V gene, clone size, CDR3 DNA, CDR3 protein. A D gene is named only where the DNA matches it firmly. Rows may omit the clone size; those that give it use once, few, many or a size class.

TRBJ1-5	TRBD1	17	TRBV19	NA	TGTGCCAGTACCAAGGGGACAGGGGCCGGAGGCAATCAGCCCCAGCATTTT	CASTKGTGAGGNQPQHF
TRBJ2-3	TRBD1	11	TRBV2	NA	TGTGCCAGCAGGATACAGGGGGGAATGGATTTT	CASRIQGGMDF
TRBJ1-4	TRBD1	14	TRBV5-1	NA	TGCGCCAGCAGCTTGCGGACAGGGAACGAAAAACTGTTTTTT	CASSLRTGNEKLFF
TRBJ1-2	NA	12	TRBV6-1	NA	TGTGCCAGCAGTATCCTACAGAATGGCTACACCTTC	CASSILQNGYTF
TRBJ2-5	TRBD1	18	TRBV28	NA	TGTGCCAGCAGTTTATGGAGCTCTTTTCGGACAGGTGAAGAGACCCAGTACTTC	CASSLWSSFRTGEETQYF
TRBJ2-7	TRBD2	13	TRBV10-3	NA	TGTGCCATCAGTGTCACTAGCGACTACGAGCAGTACTTC	CAISVTSDYEQYF
TRBJ2-7	NA	16	TRBV5-6	NA	TGTGCCAGCAGCTTGGTCGGGGGAGCCTTGTACTACGAGCAGTACTTC	CASSLVGGALYYEQYF
TRBJ2-2	NA	16	TRBV6-6	NA	TGTGCCAGCAGCCAGGGGATCGGGGGGTGGACCGGGGAGCTGTTTTTT	CASSQGIGGWTGELFF
TRBJ1-2	NA	15	TRBV5-4	NA	TGTGCCAGCAGCGTAACAGGTTCTCCTAACTATGGCTACACCTTC	CASSVTGSPNYGYTF
TRBJ2-7	TRBD2	13	TRBV30	NA	TGTGCCTGGACTAGCGGGGCGAGCTACGAGCAGTACTTC	CAWTSGASYEQYF
TRBJ2-2	TRBD1	13	TRBV14	NA	TGTGCCAGCAGCCTGACAGGGCTCGGGGAGCTGTTTTTT	CASSLTGLGELFF
TRBJ2-1	NA	15	TRBV11-2	NA	TGTGCCAGCAGCTTACGCGGGGTATCCTACAATGAGCAGTTCTTC	CASSLRGVSYNEQFF
TRBJ1-1	NA	15	TRBV28	NA	TGTGCCAGCAGTTTATGGGGGGGTTCGAACACTGAAGCTTTCTTT	CASSLWGGSNTEAFF
TRBJ1-1	NA	14	TRBV30	NA	TGTGCCTGGTGCTACGGGACATTTAGCACTGAAGCTTTCTTT	CAWCYGTFSTEAFF
TRBJ1-1	TRBD1	13	TRBV6-1	NA	TGTGCCAGCAGTGCGGACAGGGGGCTTGAAGCTTTCTTT	CASSADRGLEAFF
TRBJ1-1	NA	14	TRBV7-3	NA	TGTGCCAGCAGCGCACAACAGGGTTGGACTGAAGCTTTCTTT	CASSAQQGWTEAFF
TRBJ1-2	TRBD1	16	TRBV11-2	NA	TGTGCCAGCAGCCTAAGGGACAGGGCCAAGGGCTATGGCTACACCTTC	CASSLRDRAKGYGYTF
TRBJ1-2	TRBD1	16	TRBV28	NA	TGTGCCAGCAGTTCGTCGACAGGGGGCACTTTCTATGGCTACACCTTC	CASSSSTGGTFYGYTF
TRBJ2-7	NA	14	TRBV5-1	NA	TGCGCCAGCAGCCCAGCAAGCGGTCCCTACGAGCAGTACTTC	CASSPASGPYEQYF
TRBJ2-7	TRBD2	14	TRBV6-6	NA	TGTGCCAGCAGTCGGGGGGACTTCGTCTACGAGCAGTACTTC	CASSRGDFVYEQYF
TRBJ1-2	NA	12	TRBV12-5	NA	TGTGCTAGTGGTTCAGGCGCCTATGGCTACACCTTC	CASGSGAYGYTF
TRBJ1-5	NA	13	TRBV10-3	NA	TGTGCCATCAGCCTAGAAGGGGGTCAGCCCCAGCATTTT	CAISLEGGQPQHF
TRBJ1-1	NA	15	TRBV27	once	TGTGCCAGCAAACCCACAGGGATGGAGAACACTGAAGCTTTCTTT	CASKPTGMENTEAFF
TRBJ1-4	NA	15	TRBV6-6	once	TGTGCCAGCAGAACGGGGGATGCAACTAATGAAAAACTGTTTTTT	CASRTGDATNEKLFF
TRBJ1-1	NA	15	TRBV6-5	NA	TGTGCCAGCAGTTATACCTCCCAGGGTTCCACTGAAGCTTTCTTT	CASSYTSQGSTEAFF
TRBJ2-2	TRBD1	13	TRBV2	NA	TGTGCCAGCAGTCGACAGGGAACCGGGGAGCTGTTTTTT	CASSRQGTGELFF
TRBJ2-5	TRBD1	12	TRBV28	NA	TGTGCCAACAAGACAGGGCGAGAGACCCAGTACTTC	CANKTGRETQYF